This TCR beta chain is drawn from a study of OX40 agonist ivuxolimab in advanced cancers. The V gene lost 1 base and the J gene lost 0 bases, with 10 bases spanning the gap. Germline CDR1 is SGHAT and CDR2 is FQDESV (reference sequence). The CDR3 extends over 15 amino acids. Data came from immunoSEQ multiplex PCR; TCRdb stores just in-frame clones and leaves some out. Seen here are 20,000 to 25,000 clones, roughly 83% observed once, and the top ten hold around 52%. The sequence was obtained from an adult with an advanced solid tumor such as melanoma, head and neck, liver or kidney cancer. The chain uses TRBV11-1 and TRBJ2-7, with D unresolved. This specimen consisted of CD4+ or CD8+ T cells sorted from blood, obtained in a trial of the OX40 agonist ivuxolimab. CDR3 loop: CASSLVAGASYEQYF. The CDR3 DNA sequence: TGTGCCAGCAGCTTAGTGGCAGGAGCCTCCTACGAGCAGTACTTC. Full variable domain (outside the CDR3, taken from reference TRBV11-1 and TRBJ2-7): EAEVAQSPRYKITEKSQAVAFWCDPISGHATLYWYRQILGQGPELLVQFQDESVVDDSQLPKDRFSAERLKGVDSTLKIQPAELGDSAMYLCASSLVAGASYEQYFGPGTRLTVT.